These 20 T cell receptor beta chains originate from one sample sequenced in a study of blood T cell repertoires in COVID-19. Clones were sequenced by immunoSEQ multiplex PCR, and TCRdb holds only the in-frame ones, with some missing. The data contain about 250,000 clones, about four fifths of them seen just once; the ten biggest clones take up nearly 9%. The source material was peripheral blood. These receptor sequences come from an elderly man with acute or convalescent COVID-19.

CDR3 sequence: CASSWIAGNQYF. The CDR3 DNA reads TGTGCCAGCAGTTGGATAGCGGGCAATCAGTACTTC. The chain combines TRBV6-5 with TRBJ2-4; 7 bases are a match to TRBD2. From germline, CDR1 is MNHEY and CDR2 SVGAGI. The CDR3 length is 12 residues. Trimming at V came to 4 bases and at J to 12 bases, leaving 6 bases not matched to a gene.

This clone was recorded only once. The rearrangement links TRBV19 to TRBJ2-2, with 11 nucleotides matching TRBD1. The CDR3 extends over 15 amino acids. Losses at the gene ends were 10 bases for V and 2 bases for J; bases not matched to a gene: 6. Germline CDR1 reads LNHDA; CDR2 reads SQIVND (reference sequence). The CDR3 spells CATSDRGLNTGELFF. The CDR3 coding sequence is TGTGCCACCTCGGACAGGGGGCTTAACACCGGGGAGCTGTTTTTT.

The chain uses TRBV24-1 and TRBJ2-5; 11 bases align to TRBD1. Germline-derived CDR1 and CDR2 are KGHDR and SFDVKD. There are 19 residues in the CDR3. The V and J ends lost 0 bases and 2 bases, in that order; junction bases with no gene match: 10. The CDR3 DNA reads TGTGCCACCAGTGATTTGCTTGGGCGGGGACAGGGGGAACAAGAGACCCAGTACTTC. Translated, it gives CATSDLLGRGQGEQETQYF.

The DNA of the CDR3 is TGTGCCAGCAGCCTGGAGGGGCGTAGAGGATCACCCCTCCACTTT. Protein sequence: CASSLEGRRGSPLHF. This rearrangement joins TRBV7-9 to TRBJ1-6; a possible D gene is TRBD1 (5 bases). Trimming took off 5 bases at V and 10 bases at J, with 18 bases between the two ends. CDR1 is SEHNR and CDR2 is FQNEAQ in the germline V gene (reference sequence). This CDR3 spans 15 amino acids.

The genes are TRBV19 and TRBJ1-5; D unclear. V was trimmed by 7 bases and J by 1 base, leaving 14 bases between them. Germline CDR1 LNHDA, CDR2 SQIVND (reference sequence). CDR3 length equals 15 residues. CDR3 amino acids: CASKVEGRSNQPQHF. The CDR3 nucleotides read TGTGCCAGTAAGGTGGAGGGAAGGAGCAATCAGCCCCAGCATTTT.

This rearrangement joins TRBV7-2 to TRBJ2-3; TRBD2 might be the D (7 bases). The length of the CDR3 is 16 residues. V gave up 2 bases and J gave up 3 bases, with 15 bases separating them. CDR1 and CDR2 (germline): SGHTA, FQGNSA. CDR3: CASSLTGGGRTDTQYF. As DNA, the CDR3 is TGTGCCAGCAGCTTAACCGGGGGCGGGAGAACAGATACGCAGTATTTT.

The chain recombines TRBV5-1 with TRBJ2-6, with D possibly matching TRBD2 (6 bases). The germline CDR1 and CDR2 sequences are SGHRS and YFSETQ. With 4 bases removed from V and 0 bases from J, the gap between germline ends came to 11 bases. The CDR3 runs to 16 residues. The CDR3 DNA reads as TGCGCCAGCAGCAGACTGGGAGGCTCTGGGGCCAACGTCCTGACTTTC. Its protein product is CASSRLGGSGANVLTF.

The genes are TRBV7-2 and TRBJ2-3, with a weak D call TRBD2 (6 bases). Trimming stripped 6 bases from V and 10 bases from J, with 17 bases between. The CDR3 spans 13 residues. From germline, CDR1 is SGHTA and CDR2 FQGNSA. The CDR3 is CASSRRGSGSQYF. For the CDR3, the DNA is TGTGCCAGCAGTCGGCGGGGCTCGGGATCGCAGTATTTT. The entire variable domain, with the rest obtained from reference TRBV7-2 and TRBJ2-3, is as follows: GAGVSQSPSNKVTEKGKDVELRCDPISGHTALYWYRQSLGQGLEFLIYFQGNSAPDKSGLPSDRFSAERTGGSVSTLTIQRTQQEDSAVYLCASSRRGSGSQYFGPGTRLTVL.

V and J are TRBV5-5 and TRBJ2-3, with 7 nucleotides matching TRBD2. The CDR3 sequence is 15 residues long. Germline values: CDR1 SGHKS, CDR2 YYEKEE (reference sequence). Trimming took 1 base from V and 4 from J; bases not matched to a gene: 6. The CDR3 loop is CASSLLGGSADTQYF. CDR3 DNA sequence: TGTGCCAGCAGCTTGTTGGGCGGGAGCGCAGATACGCAGTATTTT. Drawing the rest from reference TRBV5-5 and TRBJ2-3, the complete variable domain is DAGVTQSPTHLIKTRGQQVTLRCSPISGHKSVSWYQQVLGQGPQFIFQYYEKEERGRGNFPDRFSARQFPNYSSELNVNALLLGDSALYLCASSLLGGSADTQYFGPGTRLTVL.

The chain joins TRBV2 to TRBJ1-6, with 10 bases matching TRBD1. Germline V gene lookup returns CDR1 SNHLY and CDR2 FYNNEI. There are 15 residues in the CDR3. V gave up 6 bases and J gave up 7 bases; unmatched junction bases: 6. CDR3 sequence (DNA): TGTGCCAGCAGCGTCCGGGACAGGGGCAATTCACCCCTCCACTTT. Translating it yields CASSVRDRGNSPLHF.

V usage is TRBV15 and J usage is TRBJ2-7; D gene unclear. V gave up 5 bases and J gave up 5 bases, with 16 bases separating them. This CDR3 contains 14 residues. Germline CDR1 and CDR2: LNHNV and YYDKDF (reference sequence). CDR3 nucleotides: TGTGCCACCAGCCCCCGGTCCCTCCGGGACGAGCAGTACTTC. The encoded protein is CATSPRSLRDEQYF.

This clone was seen once. The germline gene is not matched at one end of the junction; a read error may be the cause. The CDR3 reads CASSEFGRYSGNTIYF. The CDR3 coding sequence is TGTGCCAGCAGTGAATTTGGGCGATACTCTGGAAATACCATATATTTT. The chain carries TRBV2 and TRBJ1-3, with D unclear. The CDR3 length is 16 residues. Germline V CDR1 and CDR2: SNHLY, FYNNEI. The entire variable domain, with the rest obtained from reference TRBV2 and TRBJ1-3, is as follows: EPEVTQTPSHQVTQMGQEVILRCVPISNHLYFYWYRQILGQKVEFLVSFYNNEISEKSEIFDDQFSVERPDGSNFTLKIRSTKLEDSAMYFCASSEFGRYSGNTIYFGEGSWLTVV.

A single count supports this clone. The chain employs TRBV5-1 and TRBJ2-2; weak D call: TRBD2 (5 bases). Trimming took off 4 bases at V and 5 bases at J, with 18 bases between the two ends. CDR3 length: 16 amino acids. Per the germline V gene, CDR1 is SGHRS and CDR2 is YFSETQ. CDR3 protein: CASSEGRVSLTGELFF. The DNA for the CDR3 is TGCGCCAGCAGCGAGGGCCGGGTCAGCTTGACCGGGGAGCTGTTTTTT.

This clone was counted between two and nine times. This chain links TRBV6-5 with TRBJ2-7; 11 bases line up with TRBD1. This CDR3 is 15 amino acids long. From germline, CDR1 is MNHEY and CDR2 SVGAGI. With V trimmed by 5 bases and J by 4 bases, 7 bases remained unmatched. CDR3 DNA: TGTGCCAGCAGTACACCCGGGACAGGGGGATACGAGCAGTACTTC. Its translation is CASSTPGTGGYEQYF.

The chain employs TRBV2 and TRBJ2-1; no reliable D call. V was pared by 7 bases and J by 7 bases, with 17 bases between. CDR3 length: 14 residues. Germline CDR1 reads SNHLY; CDR2 reads FYNNEI. CDR3 DNA sequence: TGTGCCAGCACCGCAGAGAGGAATCGTAATGAGCAGTTCTTC. Its protein is CASTAERNRNEQFF.

This chain joins TRBV19 and TRBJ1-1, with 7 bases lining up with TRBD1. The CDR3 covers 17 residues. Germline CDR1 reads LNHDA; CDR2 reads SQIVND (reference sequence). J gave up 4 bases and V 3 bases, and 14 bases lay outside the gene matches. In DNA, the CDR3 is TGTGCCAGTAGTATCCCCCTTCGACAGGGTCTAATCACTGAAGCTTTCTTT. This gives the protein CASSIPLRQGLITEAFF.

This chain connects TRBV28 to TRBJ1-2; maybe TRBD1 (6 bases). The V end lost 3 bases, the J end lost 2 bases, and 10 bases lay between the germline ends. Germline-derived CDR1 and CDR2 are MDHEN and SYDVKM. The CDR3 runs to 14 residues. CDR3 DNA: TGTGCCAGCAGTTTGATCAGGGGCAACTATGGCTACACCTTC. Amino acids: CASSLIRGNYGYTF.

This clone was seen only once. The chain links TRBV11-2 to TRBJ1-4; possible D gene TRBD1, 5 bases. Germline V gives CDR1 SGHAT, CDR2 FQNNGV. The CDR3 length is 16 residues. Trimming stripped 4 bases from V and 5 bases from J, with 17 bases between. This chain's CDR3 is CASSSLPGAGNEKLFF. In nucleotides, the CDR3 is TGTGCCAGCAGCTCCCTCCCTGGGGCTGGCAATGAAAAACTGTTTTTT.

This chain connects TRBV10-3 to TRBJ1-6; possibly TRBD1 for D (5 bases). The CDR3 has 13 residues. The V gene lost 7 bases and the J gene lost 11 bases, with 15 bases spanning the gap. Germline V gene sequence: CDR1 ENHRY, CDR2 SYGVKD. This chain's CDR3 is CAITGDLNAPLHF. The CDR3 region has the DNA TGTGCCATCACGGGGGATCTTAACGCACCCCTCCACTTT.

The rearrangement links TRBV10-2 to TRBJ2-3; D is possibly TRBD1 (5 bases). Germline V gene sequence: CDR1 WSHSY, CDR2 SAAADI. The CDR3 is made up of 14 amino acids. V was clipped by 5 bases and J by 4 bases, with 13 bases between them. CDR3 nucleotides: TGCGCCAGCAGTTTTAAAGGGGCCCCAGATACGCAGTATTTT. This gives the protein CASSFKGAPDTQYF.